This T cell receptor (beta chain) is drawn from a study of T cell responses to AZD1222 COVID-19 vaccine (dated by TCRdb to the early 2020s). Background for the entire study: AZD1222 recipients with second doses at about 4 weeks or about 12 weeks were pooled, because spike-specific TCR depth and breadth did not differ between schedules. Trial participants were enrolled into age subgroups of 18-55, 56-69 and 70-plus years, which contained approximately 150, 28 and 58 TCR-sequenced participants, respectively. TCR sequencing was performed for 230 to 250 trial participants, of whom about 200 were given two doses of AZD1222 and some 26 were given two doses of MenACWY control vaccine. Overall results and qualifications from the work: Conclusions about previously exposed vaccinees were limited because only a handful of AZD1222 recipients were SARS-CoV-2 seropositive at baseline. Because no samples from the day 14 peak response were available, repertoires could be characterized only after the peak T cell response. Participants were mostly white British and included more females than males, and it was suggested by the authors that clonal diversity may have been underestimated. In the small 56-69-year group, the increase in depth fell short of significance, most likely because of low power. Vaccine-associated CD4 TCRs spanned the whole spike protein, with dominant responses in regions 160-218 and 743-854. Spike-specific TCR breadth and depth rose significantly after two AZD1222 doses compared with day 0 and with MenACWY recipients. Epitopes outside the regions mutated in the B.1.351 and B.1.1.7 variants were reportedly recognized by nearly half of the unique spike-specific TCRs.

The CDR3 regions of human TCRbeta chains were analyzed by immunosequencing. In the paper's pipeline: TCRs in the repertoires were compared against a reference library of SARS-CoV-2-specific TCRs that had been generated with the MIRA antigen-specificity platform. Breadth was defined as the fraction of unique TCRs that were SARS-CoV-2-associated. Depth was defined as the fraction of total T cells that were SARS-CoV-2-associated. Using the MIRA data, each spike-specific TCR was assigned both to the spike region to which the TCR was reactive and to a CD4 or CD8 class. Log10-transformed breadth and depth values were compared by one-way ANOVA with Sidak's multiple comparisons tests. As stored in TCRdb, this immuneACCESS dataset retains in-frame rearrangements with V and J assigned. A fraction of the clones does not appear; measured against another copy, unresolved V genes explain less than half of the discrepancy, and the remainder lacks a known reason. V and J calls and clone size are those listed in that table; D and trimming were worked out from the DNA. The sample yields roughly 130,000 clones; around 92% were counted once. The ten biggest clones cover under 2% of the sample.

Inclusive of the bounding cysteine and phenylalanine, the CDR3 is 14 residues long. The only DNA kept is the CDR3, 42 bases in frame from the first base. Per the germline V gene, MNHEY is the CDR1 and SVGAGI is the CDR2. V is cut back by 9 bases and J by 6 bases, with 10 bases in the junction unmatched. As regards this clone: The target of this receptor is not known. No base quality information exists; no much larger clone differs at one position.

According to the study, the label for this sample's time point signals: baseline before first vaccination. The vaccinee samples were drawn from two UK trials, COV001 and COV002, one of which was a single-blind randomized controlled phase 2/3 trial testing AZD1222 (ChAdOx1 nCoV-19) in healthy adults. Trial participant PBMC samples were collected at day 0 and day 28 after the second dose for TCRbeta chain sequencing. The specimen was peripheral blood, collected on day 0 of AZD1222 vaccination. The TCR originated in an adult in good health. The chain joins TRBV6-5 to TRBJ2-2, with TRBD2 matching 7 junction bases. The CDR3 reads as follows: CASSGLRWAGELFF. The DNA sequence follows: TGTGCCAGTAGCGGGTTAAGATGGGCCGGGGAGCTGTTTTTT.